The 9 T cell receptor beta chains listed next were all sequenced from one sample in a study of Graves' ophthalmopathy and Graves' hyperthyroidism. RNA transcripts provided the template for amplifying TCR beta CDR3 regions. An initial RT-PCR round employing HTBI primers preceded a second-round multiplex PCR. TCRdb reprocessed the multiplex PCR reads with MiXCR, giving one entry per CDR3 protein. The sample records a few hundred thousand distinct CDR3 sequences, roughly a sixth being singletons. Source material: peripheral blood. These TCRs come from an adult woman with stable Graves' hyperthyroidism.

This clonotype was observed many times. V and J are TRBV19 and TRBJ2-5, with 8 bases that match TRBD2. The CDR3 spans 14 residues. From germline, CDR1 is LNHDA and CDR2 SQIVND (reference sequence). V lost 7 bases to trimming and J lost 4 bases; unmatched junction nucleotides: 8. CDR3 sequence (DNA): TGTGCCAGTAACACTGGCGGGGGGAGAGAGACCCAGTACTTC. Its protein product is CASNTGGGRETQYF.

This clonotype was recorded many times. The chain employs TRBV7-2 and TRBJ2-3, with D uncertain. Germline CDR1 SGHTA, CDR2 FQGNSA. Trimming took 5 bases from V and 6 from J, leaving 6 bases between them. This CDR3 region has 11 residues. The CDR3 is CASSAQDTQYF. CDR3 in DNA: TGTGCCAGCAGCGCCCAGGATACGCAGTATTTT.

This clonotype was recorded at least ten times. The rearrangement joins TRBV19 to TRBJ1-1, with D unresolved. The germline gives CDR1 LNHDA, CDR2 SQIVND (reference sequence). Between the trimmed V and J ends, which lost 6 bases and 0 bases, there was a span of 8 bases. CDR3 length: 13 residues. The CDR3 region is CASRQHLNTEAFF. The CDR3 nucleotides are TGTGCCAGTAGACAGCACCTGAACACTGAAGCTTTCTTT.

This clonotype was observed at least ten times. V and J are TRBV7-9 and TRBJ2-7; 10 bases are a match to TRBD1. Unmatched junction bases numbered 7, after V lost 5 bases and J lost 6 bases. CDR1 SEHNR and CDR2 FQNEAQ come from the germline V gene (reference sequence). This CDR3 contains 14 residues. CDR3 in amino acids: CASSTLGTGVEQYF. CDR3 in DNA: TGTGCCAGCAGCACCTTAGGGACAGGGGTCGAGCAGTACTTC.

This clonotype was detected many times. The chain couples TRBV28 to TRBJ1-2, with 9 positions matching TRBD1. V lost 6 bases to trimming and J lost 4 bases; unmatched junction nucleotides: 6. This CDR3 contains 14 residues. Germline V lookup: CDR1 MDHEN, CDR2 SYDVKM. DNA for the CDR3: TGTGCCAGCAGACCACAGGGGGCCGTCTATGGCTACACCTTC. Protein product: CASRPQGAVYGYTF.

This clonotype was detected ten times or more. The V call is TRBV6-1, the J call TRBJ2-2; tentative D call: TRBD1 (6 bases). CDR3 size: 16 residues. Between the trimmed V and J ends, which lost 4 bases and 5 bases, there was a span of 17 bases. Germline CDR1 reads MNHNS; CDR2 reads SASEGT. CDR3 sequence (DNA): TGTGCCAGCAGTGTCCAGGCAGGGGTTAGGACCGGGGAGCTGTTTTTT. As protein: CASSVQAGVRTGELFF.

Many counts were recorded for this clonotype. The chain is built from TRBV19 and TRBJ1-1; 10 nucleotides align to TRBD1. Germline V gene lookup returns CDR1 LNHDA and CDR2 SQIVND (reference sequence). The CDR3 is 15 residues long. V lost 6 bases to trimming and J lost 5 bases; unmatched junction nucleotides: 9. The CDR3 sequence is CASSYSGTGATEAFF. CDR3 sequence (DNA): TGTGCCAGTAGCTATTCCGGGACAGGGGCAACTGAAGCTTTCTTT. Looking up the rest from reference TRBV19 and TRBJ1-1 gives the full variable domain: DGGITQSPKYLFRKEGQNVTLSCEQNLNHDAMYWYRQDPGQGLRLIYYSQIVNDFQKGDIAEGYSVSREKKESFPLTVTSAQKNPTAFYLCASSYSGTGATEAFFGQGTRLTVV.

This clonotype was recorded many times. The gene calls are TRBV27 and TRBJ2-7, with D hard to call. This CDR3 has 16 amino acids. Germline-derived CDR1 and CDR2 are MNHEY and SMNVEV (reference sequence). V gave up 6 bases and J gave up 0 bases, with 18 bases separating them. The CDR3 sequence is CASSTVLERSSYEQYF. The CDR3 DNA sequence: TGTGCCAGCAGCACCGTGTTAGAAAGGAGCTCCTACGAGCAGTACTTC.

This clonotype occurred a few times. The chain links TRBV12-3 or TRBV12-4 to TRBJ1-2; 7 bases match TRBD1. CDR3 length: 17 residues. Trimming at V came to 6 bases and at J to 6 bases, leaving 19 bases not matched to a gene. CDR3 nucleotide sequence: TGTGCCAGCAGACAGCAAGGACAGGTTGAAGGTTGGCATGGCTACACCTTC. The encoded protein is CASRQQGQVEGWHGYTF.